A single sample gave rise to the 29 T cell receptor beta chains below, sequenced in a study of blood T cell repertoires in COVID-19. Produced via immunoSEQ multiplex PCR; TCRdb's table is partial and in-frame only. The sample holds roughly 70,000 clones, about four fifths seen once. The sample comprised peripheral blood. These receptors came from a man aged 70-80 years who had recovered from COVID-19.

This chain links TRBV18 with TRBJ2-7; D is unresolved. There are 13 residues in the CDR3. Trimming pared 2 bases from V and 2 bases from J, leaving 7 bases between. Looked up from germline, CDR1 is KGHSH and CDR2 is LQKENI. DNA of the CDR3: TGTGCCAGCTCACCAGGCAGGACCTACGAGCAGTACTTC. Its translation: CASSPGRTYEQYF.

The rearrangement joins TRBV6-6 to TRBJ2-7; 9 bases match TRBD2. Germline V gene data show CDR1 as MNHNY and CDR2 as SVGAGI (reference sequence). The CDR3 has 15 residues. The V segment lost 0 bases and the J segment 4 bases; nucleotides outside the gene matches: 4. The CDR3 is CASSYSTLAGYEQYF. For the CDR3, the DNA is TGTGCCAGCAGTTACTCGACTCTAGCGGGATACGAGCAGTACTTC.

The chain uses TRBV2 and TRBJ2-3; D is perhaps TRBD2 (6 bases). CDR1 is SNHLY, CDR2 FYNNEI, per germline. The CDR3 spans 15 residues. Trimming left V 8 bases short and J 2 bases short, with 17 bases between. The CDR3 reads CASSEGPGPTDTQYF. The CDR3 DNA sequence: TGTGCCAGCTCGGAGGGGCCAGGACCCACAGATACGCAGTATTTT.

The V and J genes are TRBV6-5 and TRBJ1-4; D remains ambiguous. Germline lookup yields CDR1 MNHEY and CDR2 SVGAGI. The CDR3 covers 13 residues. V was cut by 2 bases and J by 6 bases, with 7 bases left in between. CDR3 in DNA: TGTGCCAGCAGTTACCACGGGGATGAAAAACTGTTTTTT. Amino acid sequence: CASSYHGDEKLFF.

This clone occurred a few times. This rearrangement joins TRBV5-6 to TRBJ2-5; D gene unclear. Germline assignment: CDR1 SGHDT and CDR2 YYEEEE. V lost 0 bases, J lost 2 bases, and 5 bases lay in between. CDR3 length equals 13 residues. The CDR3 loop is CASSLVSQETQYF. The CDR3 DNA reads TGTGCCAGCAGCTTGGTCTCTCAAGAGACCCAGTACTTC.

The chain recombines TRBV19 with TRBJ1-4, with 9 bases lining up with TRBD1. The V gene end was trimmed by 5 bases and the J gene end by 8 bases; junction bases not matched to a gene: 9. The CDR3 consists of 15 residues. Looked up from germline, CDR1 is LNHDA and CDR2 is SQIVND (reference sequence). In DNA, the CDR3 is TGTGCCAGTAGTCCATACTCCGGGACAGGGGAAAAACTGTTTTTT. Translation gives CASSPYSGTGEKLFF. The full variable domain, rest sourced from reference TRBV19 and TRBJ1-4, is DGGITQSPKYLFRKEGQNVTLSCEQNLNHDAMYWYRQDPGQGLRLIYYSQIVNDFQKGDIAEGYSVSREKKESFPLTVTSAQKNPTAFYLCASSPYSGTGEKLFFGSGTQLSVL.

The DNA for the CDR3 is TGTGCCAGCAGTGGACAGGGGGGCAATCAGCCCCAGCATTTT. This encodes CASSGQGGNQPQHF. The chain is built from TRBV6-2 or TRBV6-3 and TRBJ1-5, with 10 bases identical to TRBD1. The germline gives CDR1 MNHEY, CDR2 SVGEGT. The CDR3 has 14 amino acids. With 5 bases clipped from V and 2 bases from J, the junction kept 0 bases outside the gene matches.

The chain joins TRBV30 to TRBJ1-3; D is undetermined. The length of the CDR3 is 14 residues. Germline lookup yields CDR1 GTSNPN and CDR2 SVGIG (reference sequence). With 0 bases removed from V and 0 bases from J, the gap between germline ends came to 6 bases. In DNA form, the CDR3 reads TGTGCCTGGAGTGTACGCGGCTCTGGAAACACCATATATTTT. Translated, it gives CAWSVRGSGNTIYF.

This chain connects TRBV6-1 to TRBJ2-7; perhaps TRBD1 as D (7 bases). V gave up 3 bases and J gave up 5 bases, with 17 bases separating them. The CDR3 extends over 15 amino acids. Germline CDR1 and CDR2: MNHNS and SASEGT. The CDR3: CASSEFRGRGDEQYF. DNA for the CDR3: TGTGCCAGCAGTGAGTTCAGGGGCAGGGGGGACGAGCAGTACTTC.

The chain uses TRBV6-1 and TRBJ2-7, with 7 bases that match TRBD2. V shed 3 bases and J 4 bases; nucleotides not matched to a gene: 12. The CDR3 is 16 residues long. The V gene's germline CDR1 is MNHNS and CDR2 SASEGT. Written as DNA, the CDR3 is TGTGCCAGCAGTGAGGGAGGGCCCTCCGGCGTTTACGAGCAGTACTTC. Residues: CASSEGGPSGVYEQYF.

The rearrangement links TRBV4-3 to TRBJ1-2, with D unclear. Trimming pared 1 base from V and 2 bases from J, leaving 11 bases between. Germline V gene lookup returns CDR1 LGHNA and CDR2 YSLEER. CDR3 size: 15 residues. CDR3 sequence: CASSQVVQQNYGYTF. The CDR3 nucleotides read TGCGCCAGCAGCCAAGTTGTACAGCAAAACTATGGCTACACCTTC.

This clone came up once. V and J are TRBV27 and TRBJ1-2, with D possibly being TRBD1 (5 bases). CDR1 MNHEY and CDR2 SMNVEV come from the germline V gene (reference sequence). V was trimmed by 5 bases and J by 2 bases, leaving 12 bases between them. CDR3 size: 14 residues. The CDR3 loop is CASSDRSWNYGYTF. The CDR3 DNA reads TGTGCCAGCAGTGACAGATCGTGGAACTATGGCTACACCTTC.

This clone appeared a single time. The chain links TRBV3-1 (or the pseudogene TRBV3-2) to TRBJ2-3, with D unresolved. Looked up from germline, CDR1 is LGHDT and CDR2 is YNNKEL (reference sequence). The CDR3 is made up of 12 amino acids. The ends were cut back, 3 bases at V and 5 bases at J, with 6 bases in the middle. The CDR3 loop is CASSQNGDTQYF. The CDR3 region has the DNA TGTGCCAGCAGCCAGAACGGAGATACGCAGTATTTT.

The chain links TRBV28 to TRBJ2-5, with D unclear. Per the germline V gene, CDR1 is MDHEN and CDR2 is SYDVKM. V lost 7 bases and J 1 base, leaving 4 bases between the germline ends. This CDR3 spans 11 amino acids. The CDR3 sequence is CASTFQETQYF. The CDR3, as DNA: TGTGCCAGCACGTTCCAAGAGACCCAGTACTTC.

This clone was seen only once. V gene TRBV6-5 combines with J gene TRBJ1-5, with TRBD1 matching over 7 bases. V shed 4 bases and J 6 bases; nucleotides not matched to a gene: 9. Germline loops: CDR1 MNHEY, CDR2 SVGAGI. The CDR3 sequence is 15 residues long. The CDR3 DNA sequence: TGTGCCAGCAGTTCAGGACAGGTTACCGGTCAGCCCCAGCATTTT. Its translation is CASSSGQVTGQPQHF.

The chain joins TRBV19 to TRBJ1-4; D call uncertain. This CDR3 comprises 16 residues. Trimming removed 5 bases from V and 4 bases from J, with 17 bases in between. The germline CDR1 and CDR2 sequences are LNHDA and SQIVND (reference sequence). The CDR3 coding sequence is TGTGCCAGTAGTCCGGGCGGAGGGCGTAATAATGAAAAACTGTTTTTT. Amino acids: CASSPGGGRNNEKLFF.

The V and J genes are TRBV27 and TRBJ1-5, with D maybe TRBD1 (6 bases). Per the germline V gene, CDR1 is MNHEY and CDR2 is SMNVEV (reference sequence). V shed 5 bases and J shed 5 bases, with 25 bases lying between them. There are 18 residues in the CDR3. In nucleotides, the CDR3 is TGTGCCAGCAGTCCAACTTACGACAGGTCGGGGACCCATCAGCCCCAGCATTTT. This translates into CASSPTYDRSGTHQPQHF.

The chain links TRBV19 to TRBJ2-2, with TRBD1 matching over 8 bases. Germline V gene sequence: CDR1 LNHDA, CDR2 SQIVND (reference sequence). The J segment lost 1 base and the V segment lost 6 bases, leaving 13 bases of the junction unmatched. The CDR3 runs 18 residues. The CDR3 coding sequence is TGTGCCAGTAGGATTCGATACTCAGGGGGCCAGAACACCGGGGAGCTGTTTTTT. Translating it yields CASRIRYSGGQNTGELFF. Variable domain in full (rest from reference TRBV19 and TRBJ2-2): DGGITQSPKYLFRKEGQNVTLSCEQNLNHDAMYWYRQDPGQGLRLIYYSQIVNDFQKGDIAEGYSVSREKKESFPLTVTSAQKNPTAFYLCASRIRYSGGQNTGELFFGEGSRLTVL.

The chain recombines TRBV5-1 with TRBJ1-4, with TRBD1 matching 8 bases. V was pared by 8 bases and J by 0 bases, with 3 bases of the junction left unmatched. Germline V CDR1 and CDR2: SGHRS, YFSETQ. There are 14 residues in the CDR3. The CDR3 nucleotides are TGCGCCAGTAAGACAGGGGCAACTAATGAAAAACTGTTTTTT. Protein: CASKTGATNEKLFF. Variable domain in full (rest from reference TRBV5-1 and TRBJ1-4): KAGVTQTPRYLIKTRGQQVTLSCSPISGHRSVSWYQQTPGQGLQFLFEYFSETQRNKGNFPGRFSGRQFSNSRSEMNVSTLELGDSALYLCASKTGATNEKLFFGSGTQLSVL.

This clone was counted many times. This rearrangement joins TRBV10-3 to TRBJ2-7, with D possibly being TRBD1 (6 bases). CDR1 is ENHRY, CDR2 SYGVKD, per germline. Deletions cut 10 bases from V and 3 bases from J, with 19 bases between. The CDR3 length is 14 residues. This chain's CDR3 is CATKEDRLFYEQYF. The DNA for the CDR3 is TGTGCCACTAAGGAAGACAGGCTTTTCTACGAGCAGTACTTC.

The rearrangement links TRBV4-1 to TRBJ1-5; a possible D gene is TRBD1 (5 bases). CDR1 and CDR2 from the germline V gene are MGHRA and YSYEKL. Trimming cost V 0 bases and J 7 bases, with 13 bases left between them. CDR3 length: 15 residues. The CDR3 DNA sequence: TGCGCCAGCAGCCAAGATGGGGGGTCAAGCCAGCCCCAGCATTTT. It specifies CASSQDGGSSQPQHF.

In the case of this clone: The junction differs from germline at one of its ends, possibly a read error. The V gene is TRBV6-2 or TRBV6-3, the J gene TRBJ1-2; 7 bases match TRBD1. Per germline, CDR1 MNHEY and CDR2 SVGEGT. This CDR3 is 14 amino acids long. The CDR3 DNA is TGTGCCAGCAGTACGGACAGGCTCTACTACGGCTACACCTTC. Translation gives CASSTDRLYYGYTF.

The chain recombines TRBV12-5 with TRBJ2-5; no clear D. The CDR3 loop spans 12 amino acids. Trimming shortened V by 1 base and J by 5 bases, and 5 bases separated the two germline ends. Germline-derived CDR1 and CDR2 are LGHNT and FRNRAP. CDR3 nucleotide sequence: TGTGCTAGTGGTTTGGCGCGGGAGACCCAGTACTTC. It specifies CASGLARETQYF. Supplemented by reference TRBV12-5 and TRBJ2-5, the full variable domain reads DARVTQTPRHKVTEMGQEVTMRCQPILGHNTVFWYRQTMMQGLELLAYFRNRAPLDDSGMPKDRFSAEMPDATLATLKIQPSEPRDSAVYFCASGLARETQYFGPGTRLLVL.

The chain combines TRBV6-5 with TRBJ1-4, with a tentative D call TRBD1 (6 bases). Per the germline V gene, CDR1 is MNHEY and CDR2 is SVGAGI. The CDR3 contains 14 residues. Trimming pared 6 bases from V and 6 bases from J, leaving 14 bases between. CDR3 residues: CASRRDRSDEKLFF. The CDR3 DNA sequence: TGTGCCAGCAGGCGAGACAGGTCTGATGAAAAACTGTTTTTT.

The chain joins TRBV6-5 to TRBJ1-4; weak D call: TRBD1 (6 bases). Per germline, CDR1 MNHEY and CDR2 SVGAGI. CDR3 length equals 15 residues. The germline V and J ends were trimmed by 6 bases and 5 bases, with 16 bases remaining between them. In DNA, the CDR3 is TGTGCCAGCAGCGAGCCAGGGGACCCCAATGAAAAACTGTTTTTT. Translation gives CASSEPGDPNEKLFF.

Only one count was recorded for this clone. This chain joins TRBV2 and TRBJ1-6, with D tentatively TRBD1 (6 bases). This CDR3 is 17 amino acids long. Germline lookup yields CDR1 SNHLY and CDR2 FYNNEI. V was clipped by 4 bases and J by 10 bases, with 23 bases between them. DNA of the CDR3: TGTGCCAGCAGTGTAAGGGTTGGCGGGGGCCAGGGGTCACCCCTCCACTTT. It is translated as CASSVRVGGGQGSPLHF.

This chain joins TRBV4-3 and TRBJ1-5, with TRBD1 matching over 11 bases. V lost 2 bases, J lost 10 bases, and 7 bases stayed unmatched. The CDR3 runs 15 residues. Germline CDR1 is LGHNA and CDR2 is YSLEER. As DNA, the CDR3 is TGCGCCAGCAGCCAACAACGGGACAGGGGGGAACCCCAGCATTTT. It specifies CASSQQRDRGEPQHF.

The CDR3 DNA is TGTGCCAGCAGTTTATCTGGCAGGATGATGGCATATTTT. Translating gives CASSLSGRMMAYF. V is TRBV28 and J is TRBJ1-3; D unresolved. The CDR3 has 13 residues. V was pared by 1 base and J by 15 bases, with 16 bases between. Germline V gives CDR1 MDHEN, CDR2 SYDVKM.

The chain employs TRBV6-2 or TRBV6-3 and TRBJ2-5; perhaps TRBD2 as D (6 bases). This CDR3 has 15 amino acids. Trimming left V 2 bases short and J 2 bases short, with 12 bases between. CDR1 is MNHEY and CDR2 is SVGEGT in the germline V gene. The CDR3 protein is CASSYRRGLQETQYF. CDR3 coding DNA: TGTGCCAGCAGTTACCGCCGGGGGTTGCAAGAGACCCAGTACTTC.